The entry that follows covers one T cell receptor beta chain sequence. The V gene's germline CDR1 is LNHDA and CDR2 SQIVND (reference sequence). This CDR3 has 14 residues. The sample comes from a study of monozygotic twins with inflammatory bowel disease. TCRdb reprocessed the 5' RACE reads and stores each CDR3 protein as one record, lacking DNA. The sample includes a few hundred thousand distinct CDR3 sequences. Source material: blood. The chain uses TRBV19 and TRBJ2-1. The receptor comes from a human donor with ulcerative colitis or Crohn's disease, or a healthy co-twin of an affected twin (not recorded which). The CDR3 region is CASTGGSSYNEQFF.